The 29 T cell receptor beta chains below were found in one sample sequenced in a study of blood T cell repertoires in COVID-19. Sequencing used immunoSEQ multiplex PCR; TCRdb keeps in-frame clones, though not all of them. The table shows roughly 160,000 clones, with about 86% occurring only once. Sequences were obtained from peripheral blood. Every receptor here comes from a man between 18 and 35 years old with acute or convalescent COVID-19.

The V gene is TRBV3-1 (or the pseudogene TRBV3-2), the J gene TRBJ2-5, with 14 positions matching TRBD2. Germline V lookup: CDR1 LGHDT, CDR2 YNNKEL (reference sequence). The V and J ends lost 5 bases and 3 bases, in that order; junction bases with no gene match: 11. The CDR3 runs 18 residues. The CDR3 loop reads CASSSYGTSGGTKETQYF. DNA of the CDR3: TGTGCCAGCAGCTCTTACGGGACTAGCGGGGGAACTAAAGAGACCCAGTACTTC.

CDR3 coding DNA: TGTGCCAGCATAGACGGAGTGGATGGCTACACCTTC. It encodes CASIDGVDGYTF. This rearrangement joins TRBV6-5 to TRBJ1-2; D is unclear. Trimming removed 7 bases at V and 6 bases at J, with 12 bases between. The V gene's germline CDR1 is MNHEY and CDR2 SVGAGI. The CDR3 runs 12 residues.

V gene TRBV7-9 combines with J gene TRBJ2-3; TRBD2 matches at 10 bases. CDR1 is SEHNR and CDR2 is FQNEAQ in the germline V gene (reference sequence). This CDR3 is built from 17 residues. The V and J ends lost 4 bases and 0 bases, in that order; junction bases with no gene match: 7. CDR3 bases: TGTGCCAGCAGCTCCCTCCGGACTAGCGGTAGCACAGATACGCAGTATTTT. Its translation: CASSSLRTSGSTDTQYF.

The V and J genes are TRBV6-1 and TRBJ1-6; D is possibly TRBD1 (5 bases). The V and J ends lost 2 bases and 9 bases respectively, with 14 bases between them. Germline loops: CDR1 MNHNS, CDR2 SASEGT. The CDR3 totals 15 residues. CDR3 amino acids: CASSEMSGFSSPLHF. In DNA, the CDR3 is TGTGCCAGCAGTGAAATGTCAGGGTTTAGTTCACCCCTCCACTTT.

The chain employs TRBV2 and TRBJ2-3; 8 bases are shared with TRBD2. CDR3 length equals 15 residues. Germline lookup yields CDR1 SNHLY and CDR2 FYNNEI. With 6 bases clipped from V and 0 bases from J, the junction kept 5 bases outside the gene matches. The CDR3 protein is CASRLAGISTDTQYF. The CDR3 DNA follows: TGTGCCAGCAGGTTAGCGGGGATTAGCACAGATACGCAGTATTTT.

The V and J genes are TRBV29-1 and TRBJ1-1, with D possibly matching TRBD1 (6 bases). CDR1 and CDR2 (germline): SQVTM, ANQGSEA. The CDR3 runs 11 residues. CDR3 bases: TGCACCGGGGGGGCGGAAGCTGAAGCTTTCTTT. Translating it yields CTGGAEAEAFF. Full variable domain (remainder filled in from reference TRBV29-1 and TRBJ1-1): SAVISQKPSRDICQRGTSLTIQCQVDSQVTMMFWYRQQPGQSLTLIATANQGSEATYESGFVIDKFPISRPNLTFSTLTVSNMSPEDSSIYLCTGGAEAEAFFGQGTRLTVV.

The genes are TRBV5-1 and TRBJ2-5; D is undetermined. CDR1 is SGHRS, CDR2 YFSETQ, per germline. With 0 bases removed from V and 5 bases from J, the gap between germline ends came to 5 bases. The CDR3 length is 12 residues. The CDR3 nucleotides are TGCGCCAGCAGCTTGGCCCCTGAGACCCAGTACTTC. Protein: CASSLAPETQYF. Using reference TRBV5-1 and TRBJ2-5 for the parts outside the CDR3, the full variable domain is KAGVTQTPRYLIKTRGQQVTLSCSPISGHRSVSWYQQTPGQGLQFLFEYFSETQRNKGNFPGRFSGRQFSNSRSEMNVSTLELGDSALYLCASSLAPETQYFGPGTRLLVL.

V is TRBV5-1 and J is TRBJ1-5, with D maybe TRBD1 (6 bases). Trimming cost V 0 bases and J 6 bases, with 10 bases left between them. Germline assignment: CDR1 SGHRS and CDR2 YFSETQ. The CDR3 runs 14 residues. This CDR3 reads CASSLGGGSQPQHF. The CDR3 DNA sequence: TGCGCCAGCAGCTTGGGAGGGGGAAGTCAGCCCCAGCATTTT.

The V gene is TRBV27, the J gene TRBJ2-7; perhaps TRBD1 as D (5 bases). The germline CDR1 and CDR2 sequences are MNHEY and SMNVEV (reference sequence). Trimming shortened V by 4 bases and J by 2 bases, and 6 bases separated the two germline ends. The CDR3 consists of 12 residues. CDR3 sequence reads: CASSWGTYEQYV. CDR3 bases: TGTGCCAGCAGTTGGGGCACCTACGAGCAGTACGTC.

The chain recombines TRBV7-9 with TRBJ2-2; 11 bases agree with TRBD2. Germline trimming cut 4 bases from V and 4 bases from J; bases unmatched to any gene: 5. The CDR3 runs 16 residues. CDR1 is SEHNR, CDR2 FQNEAQ, per germline (reference sequence). The CDR3 coding sequence is TGTGCCAGCAGCTCCATAGCGGGGGGGACCACCGGGGAGCTGTTTTTT. Translated, it gives CASSSIAGGTTGELFF.

The CDR3 DNA reads TGTGCCAGCAGCGGAAGGGGGTACAATGAGCAGTTCTTC. Protein sequence: CASSGRGYNEQFF. The chain joins TRBV9 to TRBJ2-1, with a weak D call TRBD1 (6 bases). The V end was cut by 3 bases, the J end by 4 bases, with 8 bases between. Germline V lookup: CDR1 SGDLS, CDR2 YYNGEE. The CDR3 contains 13 residues.

This clone was detected a few times. V is TRBV5-4 and J is TRBJ1-3, with D tentatively TRBD1 (6 bases). The germline V and J ends were trimmed by 0 bases and 0 bases, with 16 bases remaining between them. CDR3 length: 18 residues. Germline CDR1 is SGHNT and CDR2 is YYREEE (reference sequence). The CDR3, as DNA: TGTGCCAGCAGCTTGGAGGGGGGGACACTTAGCTCTGGAAACACCATATATTTT. Its translation: CASSLEGGTLSSGNTIYF. The full variable domain, rest sourced from reference TRBV5-4 and TRBJ1-3, is ETGVTQSPTHLIKTRGQQVTLRCSSQSGHNTVSWYQQALGQGPQFIFQYYREEENGRGNFPPRFSGLQFPNYSSELNVNALELDDSALYLCASSLEGGTLSSGNTIYFGEGSWLTVV.

J is TRBJ1-2 and V is TRBV19, with 8 bases lining up with TRBD1. This CDR3 is 13 amino acids long. The trim removed 5 bases at V and 6 bases at J, leaving 5 bases unmatched. CDR1 is LNHDA, CDR2 SQIVND, per germline (reference sequence). CDR3 DNA: TGTGCCAGTAGTGAGACAGGGGTCGATGGCTACACCTTC. It yields the protein CASSETGVDGYTF.

The chain carries TRBV19 and TRBJ2-2, with D possibly matching TRBD1 (5 bases). The germline gives CDR1 LNHDA, CDR2 SQIVND (reference sequence). V was shortened by 3 bases and J by 2 bases, with 13 bases between the two germline ends. This CDR3 region has 16 residues. CDR3 sequence reads: CASSMWGRTNTGELFF. CDR3 coding DNA: TGTGCCAGTAGTATGTGGGGCAGGACAAACACCGGGGAGCTGTTTTTT.

The V call is TRBV3-1 (or the pseudogene TRBV3-2), the J call TRBJ2-1; the D is unclear. V was pared by 0 bases and J by 8 bases, with 17 bases between. The CDR3 totals 16 residues. CDR1 LGHDT and CDR2 YNNKEL come from the germline V gene (reference sequence). CDR3 bases: TGTGCCAGCAGCCAAGACCTGAGACTCGGCTCGGATGAGCAGTTCTTC. Protein: CASSQDLRLGSDEQFF.

This clone has only one observation. The chain employs TRBV10-2 and TRBJ1-2, with TRBD1 identical over 7 bases. The trim removed 8 bases at V and 9 bases at J, leaving 6 bases unmatched. Germline V gene sequence: CDR1 WSHSY, CDR2 SAAADI. The CDR3 consists of 11 residues. CDR3 in DNA: TGCGCCAGCGGACAGGACGCAAGCTACACCTTC. It yields the protein CASGQDASYTF.

This clone was counted once. The chain is built from TRBV27 and TRBJ2-3; D is possibly TRBD2 (7 bases). Trimming took off 5 bases at V and 5 bases at J, with 17 bases between the two ends. The CDR3 loop spans 15 amino acids. Germline V gene data show CDR1 as MNHEY and CDR2 as SMNVEV (reference sequence). The CDR3 spells CASSTPGGGVDTQYF. The CDR3 DNA sequence: TGTGCCAGCAGTACCCCTGGCGGGGGCGTAGATACGCAGTATTTT.

This clone has just one count. The V call is TRBV6-4, the J call TRBJ1-1, with D maybe TRBD1 (6 bases). The CDR3 covers 18 residues. V was shortened by 0 bases and J by 1 base, with 18 bases between the two germline ends. Germline CDR1 reads MRHNA; CDR2 reads SNTAGT. The CDR3 coding sequence is TGTGCCAGCAGTGACTCGGGACACCGAACGGATGAGAACACTGAAGCTTTCTTT. It yields the protein CASSDSGHRTDENTEAFF.

The rearrangement joins TRBV9 to TRBJ2-5; 10 bases are a match to TRBD2. Trimming cost V 3 bases and J 1 base; bases outside gene matches: 6. This CDR3 region has 16 residues. CDR1 and CDR2 from the germline V gene are SGDLS and YYNGEE. CDR3 residues: CASSEERGGLQETQYF. DNA of the CDR3: TGTGCCAGCAGCGAGGAGCGGGGGGGCCTCCAAGAGACCCAGTACTTC.

This clone was seen just once. V is TRBV6-5 and J is TRBJ1-6; D is perhaps TRBD1 (5 bases). CDR1 and CDR2 from the germline V gene are MNHEY and SVGAGI. Trimming left V 6 bases short and J 12 bases short, with 12 bases between. There are 12 residues in the CDR3. The CDR3 sequence: CASSGTYQPLHF. The CDR3 coding sequence is TGTGCCAGCAGCGGGACTTATCAACCCCTCCACTTT.

The rearrangement uses TRBV19 and TRBJ1-5; 10 positions match TRBD1. Looked up from germline, CDR1 is LNHDA and CDR2 is SQIVND (reference sequence). The CDR3 covers 12 residues. V lost 10 bases, J lost 5 bases, and 2 bases stayed unmatched. The CDR3 sequence is CATGTGDQPQHF. The DNA for the CDR3 is TGTGCCACCGGGACAGGGGATCAGCCCCAGCATTTT.

This chain joins TRBV28 and TRBJ1-1; 7 nucleotides agree with TRBD1. With 7 bases clipped from V and 5 bases from J, the junction kept 7 bases outside the gene matches. The CDR3 sequence is 13 residues long. Germline V lookup: CDR1 MDHEN, CDR2 SYDVKM. DNA for the CDR3: TGTGCCAGCACTGTCAGGGGGTGGACTGAAGCTTTCTTT. Translation gives CASTVRGWTEAFF.

The rearrangement links TRBV5-5 to TRBJ1-5; D not certain. The CDR3 spans 14 residues. In germline, CDR1 is SGHKS, CDR2 YYEKEE (reference sequence). V gave up 0 bases and J gave up 7 bases, with 11 bases separating them. CDR3 bases: TGTGCCAGCAGCTTGGAATGGGAGAGCCAGCCCCAGCATTTT. Translation: CASSLEWESQPQHF.

The chain carries TRBV30 and TRBJ1-1; 7 bases map to TRBD1. The J segment lost 0 bases and the V segment lost 2 bases, leaving 9 bases of the junction unmatched. The CDR3 spans 16 residues. Germline assignment: CDR1 GTSNPN and CDR2 SVGIG (reference sequence). The CDR3 DNA sequence: TGTGCCTGGAGTAGCGACAGGGACTTCATGAACACTGAAGCTTTCTTT. This translates into CAWSSDRDFMNTEAFF.

V and J are TRBV4-2 and TRBJ1-6; D is perhaps TRBD1 (5 bases). Germline V CDR1 and CDR2: LGHNA, YNFKEQ. The V and J ends lost 0 bases and 5 bases respectively, with 11 bases between them. This CDR3 region has 16 residues. CDR3 region: CASSQDQGRDNSPLHF. In DNA form, the CDR3 reads TGTGCCAGCAGCCAAGATCAGGGTCGGGATAATTCACCCCTCCACTTT.

The chain has TRBV30 and TRBJ2-6, with D unclear. The V gene lost 3 bases and the J gene lost 5 bases, with 14 bases spanning the gap. Germline V lookup: CDR1 GTSNPN, CDR2 SVGIG (reference sequence). The CDR3 loop spans 15 amino acids. CDR3 DNA: TGTGCCTGGAGAAAGTCCTCCACTTGGGCCAACGTCCTGACTTTC. It is translated as CAWRKSSTWANVLTF.

The rearrangement uses TRBV19 and TRBJ2-7; D gene uncertain. The ends were cut back, 3 bases at V and 5 bases at J, with 11 bases in the middle. The CDR3 runs to 13 residues. CDR1 is LNHDA and CDR2 is SQIVND in the germline V gene (reference sequence). The CDR3 nucleotides read TGTGCCAGTAGTATCCGGGTAGGTAACGAGCAGTACGTC. Translation: CASSIRVGNEQYV.

The rearrangement joins TRBV30 to TRBJ2-5; 10 nucleotides line up with TRBD2. CDR1 is GTSNPN, CDR2 SVGIG, per germline (reference sequence). The trim removed 5 bases at V and 4 bases at J, leaving 13 bases unmatched. The CDR3 spans 16 residues. The DNA for the CDR3 is TGTGCCTGGTCGGTATTAGCGGGGGGTCGGGGAGAGACCCAGTACTTC. Amino acids: CAWSVLAGGRGETQYF.

This clone showed up just once. The genes are TRBV4-1 and TRBJ2-7; perhaps TRBD2 as D (6 bases). Trimming shortened V by 1 base and J by 2 bases, and 9 bases separated the two germline ends. CDR3 length: 14 amino acids. The germline V gene has CDR1 MGHRA and CDR2 YSYEKL. CDR3 residues: CASSQGSGAYEQYF. CDR3 in DNA: TGCGCCAGCAGCCAAGGTTCGGGGGCCTACGAGCAGTACTTC.